This T cell receptor (beta chain) was observed in a study of human T cells and chemical hapten exposure. Study details: DPC at 2% was the sensitizing agent, placed on roughly 2 cm by roughly 2 cm of upper inner arm skin.

TCRdb redid the calling of the RACE reads with MiXCR, one entry per CDR3 protein. This table holds some 340,000 distinct CDR3 sequences, around 7% found once. CDR3 length: 16 amino acids. With 5 bases removed from V and 3 bases from J, the gap between germline ends came to 17 bases. The time point is: patch test 1, 2 weeks after DPC sensitization. As to treatment: therapeutic diphenylcyclopropenone sensitization with weekly scalp DPC. Total RNA extraction was carried out from unfractionated whole blood. V gene TRBV12-3 or TRBV12-4 combines with J gene TRBJ2-1; D perhaps matches TRBD2 (6 bases). The clonotype was recovered from a woman younger than 35 with alopecia areata. Some clones in this sample may be carry-over from other donors' samples. The sample was whole blood, taken in connection with sensitization to the hapten diphenylcyclopropenone (DPC). CDR3 in amino acids: CASSPQTGEDYNEQFF. The CDR3 coding sequence is TGTGCCAGCAGTCCCCAAACGGGGGAGGACTACAATGAGCAGTTCTTC.